The T cell receptor (beta chain) under discussion was sequenced for a study of blood T cell repertoires in COVID-19. At the level of the study: Acute and convalescent COVID-19 specimens originated in the United States, Italy and Spain. Sources were T cells, B-cell-depleted T cells, or PBMCs; the material itself was cDNA or gDNA.

Original handling: The assay estimated nucleated cells by amplifying reference gene primers. Profiling relied on immunoSEQ multiplex PCR, and the TCRdb table lists in-frame clones only, not all of them. That table gives V, J and clone size, and the DNA gave D and trimming. The sample lists roughly 500,000 clones; approximately 83% were seen once. The V end was cut by 5 bases, the J end by 3 bases, with 8 bases between. Germline CDR1 is LNHDA and CDR2 is SQIVND (reference sequence). The CDR3 totals 13 residues. The rearrangement uses TRBV19 and TRBJ2-1; D ambiguous. The sample comprised peripheral blood. This receptor was obtained from a human donor in a cohort sampled during active COVID-19. CDR3 DNA sequence: TGTGCCAGTAGTTTAGGCGACTACAATGAGCAGTTCTTC. It yields the protein CASSLGDYNEQFF.